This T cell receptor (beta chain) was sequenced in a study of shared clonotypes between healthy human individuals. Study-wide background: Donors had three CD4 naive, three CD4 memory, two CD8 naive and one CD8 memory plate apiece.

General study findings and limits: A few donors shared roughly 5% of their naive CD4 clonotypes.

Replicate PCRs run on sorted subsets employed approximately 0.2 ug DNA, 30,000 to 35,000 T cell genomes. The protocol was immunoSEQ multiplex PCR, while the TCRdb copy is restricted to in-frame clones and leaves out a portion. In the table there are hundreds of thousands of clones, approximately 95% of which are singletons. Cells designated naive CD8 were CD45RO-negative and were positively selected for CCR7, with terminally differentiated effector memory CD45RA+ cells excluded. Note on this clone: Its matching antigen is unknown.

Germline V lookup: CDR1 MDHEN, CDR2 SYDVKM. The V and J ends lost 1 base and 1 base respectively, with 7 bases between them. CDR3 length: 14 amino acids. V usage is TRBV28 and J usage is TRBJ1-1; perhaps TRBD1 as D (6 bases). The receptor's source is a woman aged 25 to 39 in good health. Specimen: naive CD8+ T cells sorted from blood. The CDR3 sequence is CASSLSRGNTEAFF. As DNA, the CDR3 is TGTGCCAGCAGTTTATCCAGGGGGAACACTGAAGCTTTCTTT.